Given below is one T cell receptor (beta chain) in context. Its antigen is unknown. The sample is drawn from a study of T cell responses to AZD1222 COVID-19 vaccine. General study points: Only five or six AZD1222 recipients tested seropositive at baseline.

This table comes from immunoSEQ multiplex PCR, and its TCRdb copy is limited to in-frame clones, with some not included. The data contain 75,000 to 100,000 clones, 70% to 90% of them seen just once; the ten biggest clones take up about 13%. V lost 5 bases and J 7 bases, leaving 6 bases between the germline ends. The CDR3 is 11 residues long. V gene TRBV12-3 or TRBV12-4 combines with J gene TRBJ1-5; D remains ambiguous. The source of this sequence is an adult in good health. Specimen: peripheral blood, collected on day 0 of AZD1222 vaccination. CDR3 region: CASSLQQPQHF. The CDR3, as DNA: TGTGCCAGCAGTCTCCAACAGCCCCAGCATTTT.